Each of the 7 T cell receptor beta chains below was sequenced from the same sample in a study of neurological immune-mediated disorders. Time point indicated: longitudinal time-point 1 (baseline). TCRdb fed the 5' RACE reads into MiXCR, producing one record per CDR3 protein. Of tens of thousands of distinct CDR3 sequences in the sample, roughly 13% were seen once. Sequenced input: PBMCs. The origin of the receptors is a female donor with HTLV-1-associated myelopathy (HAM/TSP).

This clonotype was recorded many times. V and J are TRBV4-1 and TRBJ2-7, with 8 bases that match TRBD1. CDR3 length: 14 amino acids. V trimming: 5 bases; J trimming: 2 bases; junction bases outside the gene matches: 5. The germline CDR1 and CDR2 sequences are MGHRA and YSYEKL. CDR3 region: CASSTRTGTYEQYF. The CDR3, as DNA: TGCGCCAGCAGCACCCGGACAGGGACCTACGAGCAGTACTTC.

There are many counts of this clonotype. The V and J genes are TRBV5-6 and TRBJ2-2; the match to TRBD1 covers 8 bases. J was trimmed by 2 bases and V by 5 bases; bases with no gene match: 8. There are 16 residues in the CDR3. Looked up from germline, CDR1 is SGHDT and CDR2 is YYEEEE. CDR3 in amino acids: CASRDRTGINTGELFF. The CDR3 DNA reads TGTGCCAGCAGGGATCGGACAGGGATTAACACCGGGGAGCTGTTTTTT.

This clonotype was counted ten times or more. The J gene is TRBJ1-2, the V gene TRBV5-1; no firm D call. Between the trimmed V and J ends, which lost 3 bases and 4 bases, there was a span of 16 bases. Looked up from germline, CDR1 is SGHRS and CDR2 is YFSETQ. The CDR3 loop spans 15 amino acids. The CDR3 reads CASSSADGNFYGYTF. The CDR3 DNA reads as TGCGCCAGCAGCTCAGCGGACGGGAACTTCTATGGCTACACCTTC.

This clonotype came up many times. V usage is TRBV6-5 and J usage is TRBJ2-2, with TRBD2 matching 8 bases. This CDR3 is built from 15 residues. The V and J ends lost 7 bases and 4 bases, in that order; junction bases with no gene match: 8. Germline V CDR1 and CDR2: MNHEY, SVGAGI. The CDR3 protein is CASTPGGAGTGELFF. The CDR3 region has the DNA TGTGCCAGCACCCCGGGGGGGGCAGGCACCGGGGAGCTGTTTTTT.

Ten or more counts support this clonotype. Here the CDR3 DNA reads TGTGCCAGCAGTTTAGTACGGATGAACACTGAAGCTTTCTTT. Translated, it gives CASSLVRMNTEAFF. The gene calls are TRBV12-3 or TRBV12-4 and TRBJ1-1; D gene ambiguous. Trimming removed 1 base at V and 0 bases at J, with 6 bases between. This CDR3 comprises 14 residues.

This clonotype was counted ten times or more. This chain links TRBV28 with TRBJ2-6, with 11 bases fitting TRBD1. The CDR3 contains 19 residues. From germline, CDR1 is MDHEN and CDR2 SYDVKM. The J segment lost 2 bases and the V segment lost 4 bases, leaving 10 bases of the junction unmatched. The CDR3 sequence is CASSSGSGTGGTGANVLTF. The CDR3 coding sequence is TGTGCCAGCAGTTCTGGGAGTGGGACAGGGGGAACTGGGGCCAACGTCCTGACTTTC.

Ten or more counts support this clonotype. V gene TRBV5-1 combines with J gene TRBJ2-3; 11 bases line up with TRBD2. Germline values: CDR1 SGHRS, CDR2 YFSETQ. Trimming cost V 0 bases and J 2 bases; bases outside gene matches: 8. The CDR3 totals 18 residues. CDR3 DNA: TGCGCCAGCAGCTTGGAAGCTAGCGGGGGGTCCTACACAGATACGCAGTATTTT. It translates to CASSLEASGGSYTDTQYF.